One and the same sample provided the 16 T cell receptor beta chains below, sequenced in a study of T cells in Graves' hyperthyroidism and ophthalmopathy. The investigators amplified TCR beta CDR3 regions from RNA transcripts. TCR CDR3 regions were first amplified by RT-PCR with HTBI primers. A single record per CDR3 protein comes from TCRdb applying MiXCR to the multiplex PCR reads. Of about 290,000 distinct CDR3 sequences listed, roughly 15% are singletons. Material for sequencing was blood. These receptors originate from a woman between 45 and 60 years old with Graves' hyperthyroidism that later progressed to Graves' ophthalmopathy.

This clonotype was seen many times. The chain recombines TRBV2 with TRBJ2-7, with 10 bases identical to TRBD2. The length of the CDR3 is 15 residues. Unmatched junction bases numbered 6, after V lost 6 bases and J lost 1 base. From germline, CDR1 is SNHLY and CDR2 FYNNEI. CDR3 sequence: CASSELAGRSYEQYF. The DNA for the CDR3 is TGTGCCAGCAGCGAACTAGCGGGACGTTCCTACGAGCAGTACTTC.

This clonotype was recorded at least ten times. The chain uses TRBV11-2 and TRBJ1-4, with a possible D match to TRBD1 (6 bases). Germline loops: CDR1 SGHAT, CDR2 FQNNGV. The ends were cut back, 2 bases at V and 7 bases at J, with 17 bases in the middle. The CDR3 length is 16 residues. CDR3: CASSLTPWGAGEKLFF. CDR3 nucleotides: TGTGCCAGCAGCTTAACGCCTTGGGGGGCAGGTGAAAAACTGTTTTTT.

This clonotype was observed many times. This CDR3 is CASSPGTKQETQYF. CDR3 nucleotide sequence: TGTGCCAGCAGCCCGGGCACGAAACAAGAGACCCAGTACTTC. The chain combines TRBV11-2 with TRBJ2-5; no reliable D call. There are 14 residues in the CDR3. The germline V and J ends were trimmed by 5 bases and 2 bases, with 12 bases remaining between them. Germline V CDR1 and CDR2: SGHAT, FQNNGV.

CDR3 nucleotide sequence: TGTGCCAGCAGTTACTCAAGATTCCAAGAGACCCAGTACTTC. Translated: CASSYSRFQETQYF. The chain employs TRBV6-2 or TRBV6-3 and TRBJ2-5; D remains ambiguous. In germline, CDR1 is MNHEY, CDR2 SVGEGT. CDR3 length: 14 amino acids. V shed 0 bases and J shed 1 base, with 6 bases lying between them.

In this sample, this clonotype turned up many times. V usage is TRBV24-1 and J usage is TRBJ2-6; no firm D call. This CDR3 is 15 amino acids long. V shed 0 bases and J shed 0 bases, with 2 bases lying between them. Germline V gives CDR1 KGHDR, CDR2 SFDVKD. DNA for the CDR3: TGTGCCACCAGTGATTTGCACTCTGGGGCCAACGTCCTGACTTTC. Residues: CATSDLHSGANVLTF.

There are a few counts of this clonotype. The genes are TRBV28 and TRBJ2-3; 7 bases fit TRBD2. The trim removed 7 bases at V and 6 bases at J, leaving 16 bases unmatched. The V gene's germline CDR1 is MDHEN and CDR2 SYDVKM. This CDR3 contains 16 residues. The DNA for the CDR3 is TGTGCCAGCACCGTAAGTGGGGGAGGGCCTTCGGATACGCAGTATTTT. Protein product: CASTVSGGGPSDTQYF.

V is TRBV12-3 or TRBV12-4 and J is TRBJ2-7; 7 nucleotides align to TRBD1. This CDR3 spans 14 amino acids. The junction had 11 bases not matched to a gene; V was cut back by 6 bases and J by 6 bases. CDR3 bases: TGTGCCAGCAGACTCGACAGGGTATTCTCCGAGCAGTACTTC. It is translated as CASRLDRVFSEQYF.

There are many counts of this clonotype. DNA of the CDR3: TGTGCCAGCAGCCTGCTCATCGGGACAGGGGACAATGAGCAGTTCTTC. Its protein is CASSLLIGTGDNEQFF. The chain combines TRBV11-2 with TRBJ2-1, with 10 bases that match TRBD1. V lost 5 bases, J lost 5 bases, and 9 bases stayed unmatched. The CDR3 consists of 16 residues. Germline loops: CDR1 SGHAT, CDR2 FQNNGV.

The chain uses TRBV28 and TRBJ2-7; 13 positions match TRBD2. The CDR3 totals 15 residues. J gave up 6 bases and V 6 bases, and 8 bases lay outside the gene matches. From germline, CDR1 is MDHEN and CDR2 SYDVKM. The CDR3 DNA reads TGTGCCAGCAGCCCCGGACTAGCGGGAGAGGGCGAGCAGTACTTC. Its protein is CASSPGLAGEGEQYF.

This clonotype came up a few times. The chain carries TRBV6-1 and TRBJ2-3; TRBD1 matches at 10 bases. V dropped 3 bases and J dropped 4; count of bases not matched to a gene: 10. The length of the CDR3 is 17 residues. CDR1 is MNHNS and CDR2 is SASEGT in the germline V gene. The CDR3 protein is CASSDSGTGAVSDTQYF. CDR3 DNA: TGTGCCAGCAGTGACTCCGGGACAGGGGCCGTGTCAGATACGCAGTATTTT.

This clonotype has ten or more counts. This chain connects TRBV20-1 to TRBJ2-1, with D perhaps TRBD1 (6 bases). The CDR3 spans 14 residues. V was pared by 5 bases and J by 1 base, with 12 bases between. Germline CDR1 is DFQATT and CDR2 is SNEGSKA (reference sequence). As DNA, the CDR3 is TGCAGTGCTCTTCGACAGGAGTCCTACAATGAGCAGTTCTTC. As protein: CSALRQESYNEQFF.

This clonotype appeared many times. V usage is TRBV27 and J usage is TRBJ2-3; 8 bases agree with TRBD2. Germline CDR1 and CDR2: MNHEY and SMNVEV (reference sequence). Germline trimming cut 5 bases from V and 2 bases from J; bases unmatched to any gene: 21. The CDR3 is 20 residues long. As DNA, the CDR3 is TGTGCCAGCAGTCCCAAGGGACCCAGGGGCGGGAGGTTCTTCACAGATACGCAGTATTTT. This encodes CASSPKGPRGGRFFTDTQYF.

The CDR3 DNA is TGTGCCAGCAGTTTAAGGGACAGTTATTACAATTACGAGCAGTACTTC. It is translated as CASSLRDSYYNYEQYF. This sequence joins TRBV12-3 or TRBV12-4 and TRBJ2-7; TRBD1 agrees at 7 bases. The CDR3 is made up of 16 amino acids. V gave up 2 bases and J gave up 4 bases; unmatched junction bases: 11.

Ten or more counts support this clonotype. The V gene is TRBV5-1, the J gene TRBJ1-2, with 9 bases aligning to TRBD1. V was pared by 5 bases and J by 4 bases, with 9 bases of the junction left unmatched. This CDR3 is 15 amino acids long. Germline V gene data show CDR1 as SGHRS and CDR2 as YFSETQ. This CDR3 is CASSFGTGGGYGYTF. DNA of the CDR3: TGCGCCAGCAGTTTCGGAACAGGGGGCGGCTATGGCTACACCTTC.

This clonotype was detected many times. V and J are TRBV20-1 and TRBJ1-2, with D unclear. CDR3 size: 14 residues. Germline V gene sequence: CDR1 DFQATT, CDR2 SNEGSKA (reference sequence). The V end was cut by 2 bases, the J end by 4 bases, with 14 bases between. Here the CDR3 reads CSARQASLFYGYTF. CDR3 nucleotides: TGCAGTGCTAGACAGGCCTCGCTCTTCTATGGCTACACCTTC.

At least ten counts were recorded for this clonotype. The rearrangement links TRBV5-4 to TRBJ2-1; no reliable D call. The CDR3 length is 15 residues. Germline CDR1 reads SGHNT; CDR2 reads YYREEE (reference sequence). V was clipped by 1 base and J by 0 bases, with 8 bases between them. The CDR3 DNA follows: TGTGCCAGCAGCTTGCTCTTGAGCTCCTACAATGAGCAGTTCTTC. Its protein is CASSLLLSSYNEQFF. Combining the CDR3 with reference TRBV5-4 and TRBJ2-1 gives the whole variable domain ETGVTQSPTHLIKTRGQQVTLRCSSQSGHNTVSWYQQALGQGPQFIFQYYREEENGRGNFPPRFSGLQFPNYSSELNVNALELDDSALYLCASSLLLSSYNEQFFGPGTRLTVL.